The 25 T cell receptor beta chains reported below all come from one sample, sequenced in a study of T cells in tuberculosis. Generated by immunoSEQ multiplex PCR, the TCRdb table keeps only in-frame clones and is missing some. The repertoire holds under 40,000 clones, with 91% as singletons. Sequenced material: PBMCs. These receptors were taken from a donor between 10 and 35 years old with latent tuberculosis or without tuberculosis infection.

The chain carries TRBV7-3 and TRBJ2-5, with D tentatively TRBD2 (6 bases). The V end lost 3 bases, the J end lost 5 bases, and 7 bases lay between the germline ends. The CDR3 runs 12 residues. Germline V gene lookup returns CDR1 SGHTA and CDR2 FQGTGA. CDR3: CASSFSGETQYF. The DNA for the CDR3 is TGTGCCAGCAGCTTCAGCGGGGAGACCCAGTACTTC. Full variable domain (remainder filled in from reference TRBV7-3 and TRBJ2-5): GAGVSQTPSNKVTEKGKYVELRCDPISGHTALYWYRQSLGQGPEFLIYFQGTGAADDSGLPNDRFFAVRPEGSVSTLKIQRTERGDSAVYLCASSFSGETQYFGPGTRLLVL.

V is TRBV5-4 and J is TRBJ1-2, with D possibly matching TRBD1 (5 bases). The CDR3 consists of 17 residues. V was shortened by 2 bases and J by 0 bases, with 17 bases between the two germline ends. The germline gives CDR1 SGHNT, CDR2 YYREEE (reference sequence). CDR3 sequence reads: CASSFYPQVLTNYGYTF. As DNA, the CDR3 is TGTGCCAGCAGCTTTTATCCACAGGTTCTAACTAACTATGGCTACACCTTC.

CDR3 nucleotide sequence: TGTGCCAGCAGGGCGACAGCCTCTGGAAACACCATATATTTT. Protein sequence: CASRATASGNTIYF. The V call is TRBV6-6, the J call TRBJ1-3; D is possibly TRBD1 (5 bases). The V and J ends lost 6 bases and 0 bases respectively, with 9 bases between them. Germline V gene sequence: CDR1 MNHNY, CDR2 SVGAGI (reference sequence). The CDR3 has 14 amino acids.

V gene TRBV6-5 combines with J gene TRBJ2-7; TRBD1 might be the D (5 bases). The CDR3 spans 13 residues. Deletions cut 5 bases from V and 3 bases from J, with 11 bases between. Germline CDR1 and CDR2: MNHEY and SVGAGI. CDR3 coding DNA: TGTGCCAGCAGTCAGGGCCCTCACTACGAGCAGTACTTC. It yields the protein CASSQGPHYEQYF.

The chain recombines TRBV10-2 with TRBJ1-2; D possibly corresponds to TRBD1 (5 bases). The CDR3 loop spans 16 amino acids. Deletions cut 4 bases from V and 4 bases from J, with 19 bases between. Germline CDR1 reads WSHSY; CDR2 reads SAAADI. CDR3 region: CASSVIQEEGTYGYTF. The CDR3 nucleotides read TGCGCCAGCAGTGTAATCCAGGAGGAGGGGACCTATGGCTACACCTTC.

V is TRBV7-2 and J is TRBJ2-3; no firm D call. V lost 5 bases and J lost 3, with 12 bases in between. Germline lookup yields CDR1 SGHTA and CDR2 FQGNSA. The CDR3 has 14 residues. The CDR3 DNA reads TGTGCCAGCAGCGCAACCCTTAGAACAGATACGCAGTATTTT. It specifies CASSATLRTDTQYF.

The chain recombines TRBV19 with TRBJ1-5; 7 positions agree with TRBD1. V trimming: 7 bases; J trimming: 3 bases; junction bases outside the gene matches: 3. The CDR3 sequence is 13 residues long. From germline, CDR1 is LNHDA and CDR2 SQIVND (reference sequence). The CDR3 loop reads CASTGQTNQPQHF. Here the CDR3 DNA reads TGTGCCAGTACGGGACAGACCAATCAGCCCCAGCATTTT.

CDR3: CASSLGTGENEQYF. The CDR3 DNA sequence: TGCGCCAGCAGCTTGGGGACAGGGGAAAACGAGCAGTACTTC. This chain joins TRBV5-1 and TRBJ2-7; 9 nucleotides align to TRBD1. The CDR3 sequence is 14 residues long. The V gene's germline CDR1 is SGHRS and CDR2 YFSETQ. Trimming took 0 bases from V and 5 from J; bases not matched to a gene: 3.

The chain is built from TRBV27 and TRBJ1-2; D is perhaps TRBD1 (6 bases). The CDR3 loop spans 12 amino acids. From germline, CDR1 is MNHEY and CDR2 SMNVEV (reference sequence). Trimming pared 7 bases from V and 7 bases from J, leaving 13 bases between. The CDR3 loop is CASNGGAGGYTF. The CDR3 region has the DNA TGTGCCAGCAATGGGGGGGCCGGTGGCTACACCTTC.

This clone was recorded only once. This sequence joins TRBV28 and TRBJ2-1; maybe TRBD2 (6 bases). In germline, CDR1 is MDHEN, CDR2 SYDVKM. V was pared by 3 bases and J by 6 bases, with 21 bases between. This CDR3 spans 17 amino acids. The CDR3 DNA follows: TGTGCCAGCAGTTTGGTGGACCGACCCCCGGGGGTCAATGAGCAGTTCTTC. Protein sequence: CASSLVDRPPGVNEQFF.

This chain uses TRBV11-2 with TRBJ1-5; D possibly corresponds to TRBD1 (6 bases). Trimming removed 3 bases from V and 6 bases from J, with 9 bases in between. The germline gives CDR1 SGHAT, CDR2 FQNNGV. The CDR3 is 13 amino acids. This CDR3 reads CASSFTGPQPQHF. Written as DNA, the CDR3 is TGTGCCAGCAGCTTTACAGGGCCTCAGCCCCAGCATTTT. The whole variable domain, filled in from reference TRBV11-2 and TRBJ1-5, reads EAGVAQSPRYKIIEKRQSVAFWCNPISGHATLYWYQQILGQGPKLLIQFQNNGVVDDSQLPKDRFSAERLKGVDSTLKIQPAKLEDSAVYLCASSFTGPQPQHFGDGTRLSIL.

This chain joins TRBV13 and TRBJ2-1, with TRBD2 as a possible D gene (6 bases). Germline CDR1 is PRHDT and CDR2 is FYEKMQ (reference sequence). The germline V and J ends were trimmed by 2 bases and 9 bases, with 11 bases remaining between them. This CDR3 has 13 amino acids. The CDR3 spells CASSLYGGGEQFF. CDR3 bases: TGTGCCAGCAGCTTATACGGGGGTGGTGAGCAGTTCTTC.

The chain employs TRBV7-6 and TRBJ2-1; 9 bases agree with TRBD2. This CDR3 is 16 amino acids long. The ends lost 1 base at V and 7 bases at J; junction bases unmatched: 8. The V gene's germline CDR1 is SGHVS and CDR2 FNYEAQ. The CDR3 here is CASSLVGGGAINEQFF. The CDR3 region has the DNA TGTGCCAGCAGCTTAGTGGGCGGGGGGGCTATTAATGAGCAGTTCTTC.

The chain recombines TRBV29-1 with TRBJ2-3; possibly TRBD2 for D (7 bases). CDR3 length: 12 residues. V was trimmed by 7 bases and J by 2 bases, leaving 10 bases between them. Germline CDR1 SQVTM, CDR2 ANQGSEA. This chain's CDR3 is CSARGATDTQYF. The CDR3 DNA is TGCAGCGCCCGGGGGGCCACAGATACGCAGTATTTT.

The rearrangement links TRBV9 to TRBJ2-7; 9 positions match TRBD1. Trimming at V came to 4 bases and at J to 3 bases, leaving 8 bases not matched to a gene. Germline CDR1 and CDR2: SGDLS and YYNGEE. CDR3 size: 15 residues. The CDR3: CASSLRGGQGYEQYF. CDR3 nucleotide sequence: TGTGCCAGCAGCCTCAGAGGGGGACAGGGCTACGAGCAGTACTTC.

This chain uses TRBV7-6 with TRBJ2-7, with 12 bases matching TRBD1. CDR3 length equals 16 residues. Trimming at V came to 4 bases and at J to 7 bases, leaving 11 bases not matched to a gene. Germline values: CDR1 SGHVS, CDR2 FNYEAQ. This chain's CDR3 is CASSSYRDRGPGEQYF. In DNA form, the CDR3 reads TGTGCCAGCAGCTCATACCGGGACAGGGGGCCGGGTGAGCAGTACTTC. Supplemented by reference TRBV7-6 and TRBJ2-7, the full variable domain reads GAGVSQSPRYKVTKRGQDVALRCDPISGHVSLYWYRQALGQGPEFLTYFNYEAQQDKSGLPNDRFSAERPEGSISTLTIQRTEQRDSAMYRCASSSYRDRGPGEQYFGPGTRLTVT.

V usage is TRBV5-1 and J usage is TRBJ2-7; D perhaps matches TRBD2 (6 bases). This CDR3 has 13 residues. Germline V gene sequence: CDR1 SGHRS, CDR2 YFSETQ. Trimming removed 4 bases at V and 3 bases at J, with 11 bases between. The CDR3 region is CASSPGVGYEQYF. Here the CDR3 DNA reads TGCGCCAGCAGCCCGGGGGTGGGCTACGAGCAGTACTTC.

This clone is a singleton in its sample. The gene calls are TRBV4-2 and TRBJ1-2; D call uncertain. Deletions cut 0 bases from V and 2 bases from J, with 13 bases between. The germline V gene has CDR1 LGHNA and CDR2 YNFKEQ. This CDR3 has 16 amino acids. DNA of the CDR3: TGTGCCAGCAGCCAAGAAACGACTGCTACGAACTATGGCTACACCTTC. Its translation: CASSQETTATNYGYTF.

V and J are TRBV10-1 and TRBJ2-7, with a weak D call TRBD1 (6 bases). The length of the CDR3 is 14 residues. Looked up from germline, CDR1 is WNHNN and CDR2 is SYGVQD (reference sequence). V gave up 6 bases and J gave up 5 bases, with 17 bases separating them. The CDR3 DNA follows: TGCGCCAGCAGCCCAGCGAGGCCAGGGGACGAGCAGTACTTC. This sequence encodes CASSPARPGDEQYF.

The chain employs TRBV13 and TRBJ2-5, with 11 bases that match TRBD2. The CDR3 sequence is 17 residues long. Germline CDR1 and CDR2: PRHDT and FYEKMQ (reference sequence). The ends lost 4 bases at V and 1 base at J; junction bases unmatched: 8. CDR3 nucleotide sequence: TGTGCCAGCAGCTCATCTAGCGGGGGGATATTCCAAGAGACCCAGTACTTC. Amino acids: CASSSSSGGIFQETQYF.

CDR3 bases: TGTGCCATCAGTGAGGCTGGGAGGATTCAGTACTTC. Amino acids: CAISEAGRIQYF. The chain joins TRBV10-3 to TRBJ2-4, with D possibly TRBD2 on 6 matching bases. With 2 bases removed from V and 10 bases from J, the gap between germline ends came to 9 bases. The germline V gene encodes CDR1 ENHRY and CDR2 SYGVKD. The CDR3 consists of 12 residues.

The gene calls are TRBV11-2 and TRBJ1-6; a possible D gene is TRBD1 (6 bases). CDR3 length equals 17 residues. Trimming took off 5 bases at V and 0 bases at J, with 14 bases between the two ends. Germline-derived CDR1 and CDR2 are SGHAT and FQNNGV. The CDR3 region is CASSGPQGSSYNSPLHF. DNA of the CDR3: TGTGCCAGCAGCGGACCGCAGGGGAGCTCCTATAATTCACCCCTCCACTTT.

This clone was observed a handful of times. V usage is TRBV4-1 and J usage is TRBJ2-7, with 12 bases lining up with TRBD2. The trim removed 1 base at V and 3 bases at J, leaving 7 bases unmatched. The CDR3 length is 17 residues. The V gene's germline CDR1 is MGHRA and CDR2 YSYEKL. The CDR3 DNA follows: TGCGCCAGCAGCCAAGCTAGCGGGAGGGCTACAAGCTACGAGCAGTACTTC. This translates into CASSQASGRATSYEQYF.

The chain is built from TRBV15 and TRBJ2-3; 9 bases match TRBD2. Trimming cost V 0 bases and J 0 bases; bases outside gene matches: 4. CDR3 length equals 17 residues. CDR1 and CDR2 from the germline V gene are LNHNV and YYDKDF (reference sequence). The CDR3 loop is CATSRETGTSSTDTQYF. The CDR3 region has the DNA TGTGCCACCAGCAGAGAAACCGGGACTAGCAGCACAGATACGCAGTATTTT.

The gene calls are TRBV5-6 and TRBJ1-1; D uncertain. The CDR3 is made up of 13 amino acids. CDR1 and CDR2 from the germline V gene are SGHDT and YYEEEE. V was trimmed by 6 bases and J by 5 bases, leaving 14 bases between them. For the CDR3, the DNA is TGTGCCAGCACCATTGAGGGCGCGACTGAAGCTTTCTTT. Translating gives CASTIEGATEAFF.